The sample holds one count of the clone carrying this T cell receptor beta chain. The CDR3 extends over 16 amino acids. The germline gives CDR1 SGHTA, CDR2 FQGNSA. The V gene lost 4 bases and the J gene lost 2 bases, with 18 bases spanning the gap. Study processing details: Reference gene primer amplification gave nucleated cell count estimates. TCRdb keeps only in-frame clones here, not all; method: immunoSEQ multiplex PCR. The DNA gave D and trimming, while V, J and clone size come from that table. The table shows about 210,000 clones, with roughly 79% occurring only once. This sample was taken from a study of blood T cell repertoires in COVID-19. Across the whole study: Samples taken during acute and convalescent COVID-19 were collected in the United States, Italy and Spain. PBMCs, B-cell-depleted T cells, or T cells provided the cDNA or gDNA that made up the material.

Recruitment covered over 20 US areas and drew participants whose ages spanned roughly 18 to 90 years. V gene TRBV7-2 combines with J gene TRBJ2-7; TRBD1 might be the D (7 bases). Specimen: PBMCs or T cells enriched from blood (not recorded which). The TCR was taken from a woman in her forties or fifties with acute COVID-19. The CDR3: CASSSTLTGRTYEQYF. CDR3 DNA sequence: TGTGCCAGCAGCTCAACCCTGACAGGGAGGACCTACGAGCAGTACTTC. Looking up the rest from reference TRBV7-2 and TRBJ2-7 gives the full variable domain: GAGVSQSPSNKVTEKGKDVELRCDPISGHTALYWYRQSLGQGLEFLIYFQGNSAPDKSGLPSDRFSAERTGGSVSTLTIQRTQQEDSAVYLCASSSTLTGRTYEQYFGPGTRLTVT.